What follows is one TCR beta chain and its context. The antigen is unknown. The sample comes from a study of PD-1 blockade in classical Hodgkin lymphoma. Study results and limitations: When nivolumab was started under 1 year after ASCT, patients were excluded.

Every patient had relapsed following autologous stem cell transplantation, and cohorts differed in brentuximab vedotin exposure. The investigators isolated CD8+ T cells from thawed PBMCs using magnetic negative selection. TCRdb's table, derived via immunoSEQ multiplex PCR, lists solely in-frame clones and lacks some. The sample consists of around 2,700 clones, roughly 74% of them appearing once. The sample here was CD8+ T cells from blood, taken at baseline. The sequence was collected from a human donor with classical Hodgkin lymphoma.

The CDR3 region is CASSPRGGANTGELFF. CDR3 in DNA: TGTGCCAGCAGCCCCCGCGGCGGCGCGAACACCGGGGAGCTGTTTTTT. The chain couples TRBV11-2 to TRBJ2-2; D gene unclear. This CDR3 is 16 amino acids long. Germline lookup yields CDR1 SGHAT and CDR2 FQNNGV. With 5 bases removed from V and 0 bases from J, the gap between germline ends came to 13 bases.